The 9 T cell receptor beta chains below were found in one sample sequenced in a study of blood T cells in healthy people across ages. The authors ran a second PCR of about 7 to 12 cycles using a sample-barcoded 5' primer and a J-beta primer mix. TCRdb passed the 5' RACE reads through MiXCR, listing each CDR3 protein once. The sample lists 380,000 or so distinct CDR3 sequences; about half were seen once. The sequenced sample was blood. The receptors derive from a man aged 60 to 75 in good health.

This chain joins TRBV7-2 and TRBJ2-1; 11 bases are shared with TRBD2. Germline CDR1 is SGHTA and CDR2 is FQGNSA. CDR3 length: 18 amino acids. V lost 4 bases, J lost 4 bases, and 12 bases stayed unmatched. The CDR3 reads CASSSRVGTSGAYNEQFF. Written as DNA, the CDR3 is TGTGCCAGCAGCTCCCGGGTGGGGACTAGCGGAGCGTACAATGAGCAGTTCTTC.

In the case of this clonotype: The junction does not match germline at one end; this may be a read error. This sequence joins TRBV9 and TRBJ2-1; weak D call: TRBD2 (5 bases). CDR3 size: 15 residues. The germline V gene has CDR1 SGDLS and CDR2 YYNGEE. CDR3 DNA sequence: TGTACCAGCAGCGTAGTTGGACGGGATAGGGATGAGCAGTTCTTC. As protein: CTSSVVGRDRDEQFF.

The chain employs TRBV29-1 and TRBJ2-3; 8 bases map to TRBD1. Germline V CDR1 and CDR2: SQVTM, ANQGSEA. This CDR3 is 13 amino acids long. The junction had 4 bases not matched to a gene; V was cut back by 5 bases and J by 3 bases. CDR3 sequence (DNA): TGCAGCGTTTGGAACAGGGGGACAGATACGCAGTATTTT. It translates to CSVWNRGTDTQYF.

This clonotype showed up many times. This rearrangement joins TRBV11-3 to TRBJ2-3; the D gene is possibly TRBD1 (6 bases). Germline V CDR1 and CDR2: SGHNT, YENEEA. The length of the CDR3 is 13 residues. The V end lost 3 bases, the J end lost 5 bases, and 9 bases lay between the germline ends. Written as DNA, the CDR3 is TGTGCCAGCAGCTTTCTGACAGGAGATACGCAGTATTTT. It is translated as CASSFLTGDTQYF.

The CDR3 sequence is CASSSAAGGLTDTQYF. Written as DNA, the CDR3 is TGTGCCAGCAGTTCCGCGGCGGGGGGGCTCACAGATACGCAGTATTTT. This chain joins TRBV12-3 or TRBV12-4 and TRBJ2-3; 9 nucleotides agree with TRBD2. This CDR3 contains 16 residues. V lost 4 bases and J lost 2; bases outside the gene matches: 7.

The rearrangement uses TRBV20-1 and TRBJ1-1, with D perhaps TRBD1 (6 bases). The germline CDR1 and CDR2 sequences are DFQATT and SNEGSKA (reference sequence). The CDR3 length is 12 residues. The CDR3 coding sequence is TGCAGGGGAGGGGGGAGGAACACTGAAGCTTTCTTT. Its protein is CRGGGRNTEAFF.

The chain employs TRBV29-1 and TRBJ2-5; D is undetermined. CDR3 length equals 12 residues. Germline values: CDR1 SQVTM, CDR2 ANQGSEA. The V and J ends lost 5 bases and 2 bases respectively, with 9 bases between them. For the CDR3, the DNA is TGCAGCGTTTCCTCGGGTCAAGAGACCCAGTACTTC. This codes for CSVSSGQETQYF.

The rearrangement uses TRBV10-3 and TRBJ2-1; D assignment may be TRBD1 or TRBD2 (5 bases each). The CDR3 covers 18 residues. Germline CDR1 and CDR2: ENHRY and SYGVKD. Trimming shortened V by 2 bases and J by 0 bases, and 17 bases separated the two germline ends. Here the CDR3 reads CAISEKGRSGSSYNEQFF. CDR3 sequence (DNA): TGTGCCATCAGTGAGAAGGGGAGAAGCGGATCCTCCTACAATGAGCAGTTCTTC.

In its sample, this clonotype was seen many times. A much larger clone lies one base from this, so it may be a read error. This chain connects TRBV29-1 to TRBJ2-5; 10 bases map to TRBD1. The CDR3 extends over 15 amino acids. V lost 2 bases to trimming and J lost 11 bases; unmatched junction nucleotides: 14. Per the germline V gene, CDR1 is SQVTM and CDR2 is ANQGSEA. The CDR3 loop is CSVETDRGAFNEQYF. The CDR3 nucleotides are TGCAGCGTTGAAACGGACAGGGGGGCCTTCAATGAGCAGTACTTC.